The clone carrying this T cell receptor beta chain occurred once. The V end was cut by 5 bases, the J end by 5 bases, with 16 bases between. Germline V gives CDR1 MDHEN, CDR2 SYDVKM. The CDR3 has 14 residues. The data derive from a study of blood T cell repertoires in COVID-19. On the study more broadly: The study drew acute and convalescent COVID-19 samples from the United States, Italy and Spain. T cells, B-cell-depleted T cells, or PBMCs supplied cDNA or gDNA.

Method: immunoSEQ multiplex PCR; TCRdb's copy keeps in-frame clones and lacks some. Of a few hundred thousand clones listed, roughly 86% were seen once; the top ten hold 0.7%. The TCR comes from a human donor in a cohort sampled during active COVID-19. Sequenced input: peripheral blood. This chain connects TRBV28 to TRBJ2-7, with D perhaps matching TRBD2 (7 bases). CDR3 nucleotide sequence: TGTGCCAGCAGTGCCTACAGGGAGGGGCACGAGCAGTACTTC. It encodes CASSAYREGHEQYF.